The 7 T cell receptor beta chains below were found in one sample sequenced in a study of blood T cell repertoires in COVID-19. Sequencing used immunoSEQ multiplex PCR; TCRdb keeps in-frame clones, though not all of them. The sample lists about 240,000 clones, 75% to 90% seen once, with roughly 8% in the top ten. Sequenced sample: peripheral blood. The receptors here all came from a woman aged 80 or over with COVID-19, enrolled during active disease.

V is TRBV7-2 and J is TRBJ1-4; D is unresolved. From germline, CDR1 is SGHTA and CDR2 FQGNSA. The CDR3 totals 15 residues. V dropped 1 base and J dropped 8 bases, with 14 bases sitting between them. The DNA for the CDR3 is TGTGCCAGCAGCTTAGGAGGGTCGGGATTCGAAAAACTGTTTTTT. It yields the protein CASSLGGSGFEKLFF.

The gene calls are TRBV7-2 and TRBJ1-4; D remains ambiguous. The germline V gene has CDR1 SGHTA and CDR2 FQGNSA. Trimming took off 2 bases at V and 8 bases at J, with 12 bases between the two ends. The CDR3 runs 14 residues. The CDR3 loop is CASSLLASREKLFF. The CDR3 DNA reads TGTGCCAGCAGCTTATTAGCCTCTAGGGAAAAACTGTTTTTT.

The rearrangement uses TRBV5-1 and TRBJ2-5, with D uncertain. V was pared by 1 base and J by 4 bases, with 14 bases between. Germline V CDR1 and CDR2: SGHRS, YFSETQ. This CDR3 comprises 15 residues. The CDR3 is CASSLFPQEIETQYF. CDR3 coding DNA: TGCGCCAGCAGCTTGTTTCCTCAGGAAATAGAGACCCAGTACTTC.

The rearrangement links TRBV18 to TRBJ2-7; a possible D gene is TRBD2 (7 bases). V dropped 3 bases and J dropped 0 bases, with 21 bases sitting between them. Germline CDR1 and CDR2: KGHSH and LQKENI. The length of the CDR3 is 18 residues. DNA for the CDR3: TGTGCCAGCTCACCGAGACCCACCGGGGGCGGGGGCTCCTACGAGCAGTACTTC. This gives the protein CASSPRPTGGGGSYEQYF.

This chain uses TRBV27 with TRBJ2-7; 9 bases line up with TRBD1. Unmatched junction bases numbered 9, after V lost 2 bases and J lost 7 bases. The V gene's germline CDR1 is MNHEY and CDR2 SMNVEV (reference sequence). The CDR3 is 15 residues long. The CDR3 sequence is CASSLAGQGEVEQYF. The CDR3 DNA is TGTGCCAGCAGTTTAGCGGGACAGGGAGAGGTGGAGCAGTACTTC.

Only a few counts were recorded for this clone. This rearrangement joins TRBV5-1 to TRBJ1-2; TRBD1 matches at 11 bases. The CDR3 covers 16 residues. Germline V CDR1 and CDR2: SGHRS, YFSETQ. V dropped 0 bases and J dropped 3; count of bases not matched to a gene: 4. DNA of the CDR3: TGCGCCAGCAGCTTGGGTTGGACAGGGGGCGACTATGGCTACACCTTC. Amino acids: CASSLGWTGGDYGYTF.

The gene calls are TRBV20-1 and TRBJ1-4, with D unresolved. From germline, CDR1 is DFQATT and CDR2 SNEGSKA (reference sequence). The CDR3 extends over 14 amino acids. Trimming pared 3 bases from V and 7 bases from J, leaving 15 bases between. This CDR3 reads CSASPASSGEKLFF. The CDR3 nucleotides are TGCAGTGCTAGTCCCGCATCAAGCGGTGAAAAACTGTTTTTT.